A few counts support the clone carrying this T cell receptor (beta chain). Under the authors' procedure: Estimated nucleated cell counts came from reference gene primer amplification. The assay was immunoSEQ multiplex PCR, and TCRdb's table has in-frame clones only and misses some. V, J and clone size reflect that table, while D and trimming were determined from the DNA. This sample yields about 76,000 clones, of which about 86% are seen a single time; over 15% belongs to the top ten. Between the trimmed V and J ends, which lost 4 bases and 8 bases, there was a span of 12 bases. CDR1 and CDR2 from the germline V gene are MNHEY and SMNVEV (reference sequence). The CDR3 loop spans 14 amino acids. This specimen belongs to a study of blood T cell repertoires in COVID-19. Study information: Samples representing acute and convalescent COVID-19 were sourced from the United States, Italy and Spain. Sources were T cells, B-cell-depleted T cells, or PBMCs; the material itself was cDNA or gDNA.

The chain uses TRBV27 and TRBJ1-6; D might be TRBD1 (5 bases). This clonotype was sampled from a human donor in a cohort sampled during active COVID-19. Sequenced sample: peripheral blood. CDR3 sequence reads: CASSSTVADSPLHF. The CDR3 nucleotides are TGTGCCAGCAGTTCGACAGTTGCGGATTCACCCCTCCACTTT.